The 3 T cell receptor beta chains below were found in one sample sequenced in a study of human T cells and chemical hapten exposure. Time point denoted: patch test 2, 6 weeks after DPC sensitization. Treatment: therapeutic diphenylcyclopropenone sensitization with weekly scalp DPC. TCRdb reprocessed the RACE reads via MiXCR and lists one record per CDR3 protein. The sample yields 42,000 or so distinct CDR3 sequences, about 8.9% seen once. The sequencing used whole blood, collected in connection with sensitization to the hapten diphenylcyclopropenone (DPC). These TCRs come from a middle-aged woman with alopecia areata. Some clones in this sample may be carry-over from other donors' samples.

The gene calls are TRBV2 and TRBJ2-2; D not resolved. CDR1 and CDR2 from the germline V gene are SNHLY and FYNNEI. CDR3 length equals 14 residues. The germline V and J ends were trimmed by 3 bases and 6 bases, with 11 bases remaining between them. The CDR3 is CASSEIGEAGELFF. CDR3 coding DNA: TGTGCCAGCAGTGAGATCGGAGAGGCCGGGGAGCTGTTTTTT.

This clonotype was seen only a few times. The chain recombines TRBV20-1 with TRBJ2-1; D possibly uses TRBD1 or TRBD2 (5 bases each). The length of the CDR3 is 14 residues. The germline V gene has CDR1 DFQATT and CDR2 SNEGSKA (reference sequence). V dropped 0 bases and J dropped 5 bases, with 11 bases sitting between them. The CDR3 is CSARDLQGHNEQFF. The CDR3, as DNA: TGCAGTGCTAGAGATCTGCAGGGACACAATGAGCAGTTCTTC.

In its sample, this clonotype was seen many times. The chain couples TRBV12-3 or TRBV12-4 to TRBJ2-7, with 11 bases identical to TRBD2. The junction had 8 bases not matched to a gene; V was cut back by 6 bases and J by 4 bases. The CDR3 extends over 15 amino acids. This CDR3 is CASSYGTSGGYEQYF. DNA of the CDR3: TGTGCCAGCAGCTACGGGACTAGCGGAGGGTACGAGCAGTACTTC.